These 15 T cell receptor beta chains originate from one sample sequenced in a study of cytomegalovirus exposure and HLA in healthy donors. The primer mix had 60 Vbeta and 13 Jbeta primers. Assay: immunoSEQ multiplex PCR; the TCRdb copy retains only in-frame clones and omits some. The sample has about 160,000 clones; less than 90% are singletons. Sequenced material: PBMCs. These receptor sequences come from a male donor in good health and CMV-seropositive.

The sample holds one count of this clone. CDR3 in DNA: TGTGCCAGCAGCCACAGGGAGGGTGGCTACACCTTC. The encoded protein is CASSHREGGYTF. The chain links TRBV14 to TRBJ1-2; tentatively, D is TRBD1 (5 bases). CDR1 and CDR2 (germline): SGHDN, FVKESK. This CDR3 comprises 12 residues. Trimming took off 3 bases at V and 7 bases at J, with 9 bases between the two ends.

This chain joins TRBV7-9 and TRBJ1-2; D possibly corresponds to TRBD1 (5 bases). Germline values: CDR1 SEHNR, CDR2 FQNEAQ (reference sequence). The CDR3 has 15 amino acids. V dropped 3 bases and J dropped 3 bases, with 14 bases sitting between them. The CDR3 sequence: CASSLGRGWDYGYTF. DNA of the CDR3: TGTGCCAGCAGCTTGGGGAGGGGTTGGGACTATGGCTACACCTTC.

This rearrangement joins TRBV27 to TRBJ2-7, with a possible D match to TRBD1 (6 bases). Germline-derived CDR1 and CDR2 are MNHEY and SMNVEV (reference sequence). Trimming cost V 3 bases and J 4 bases, with 13 bases left between them. The CDR3 is 14 amino acids. The CDR3 region has the DNA TGTGCCAGCAGTTTCGGCAGAGGGGGATACGAGCAGTACTTC. Its protein is CASSFGRGGYEQYF.

The V call is TRBV23-1, the J call TRBJ1-4, with a weak D call TRBD1 (5 bases). TRBV23-1 qualifies as an ORF whose function is uncertain. CDR3 length equals 18 residues. The V end was cut by 4 bases, the J end by 0 bases, with 18 bases between. DNA for the CDR3: TGCGCCAGCAGTCTTTCGAGCCCGAGACAGTCAACTAATGAAAAACTGTTTTTT. Its translation: CASSLSSPRQSTNEKLFF.

The chain has TRBV6-4 and TRBJ2-5; TRBD1 matches 9 bases. This CDR3 has 15 residues. Germline CDR1 is MRHNA and CDR2 is SNTAGT. With V trimmed by 5 bases and J by 4 bases, 8 bases remained unmatched. The CDR3 DNA reads TGTGCCAGCAGTTCTAGCTCGGACAGGGGAGAGACCCAGTACTTC. It yields the protein CASSSSSDRGETQYF.

In this sample, this clone turned up a few times. One end of the junction varies from germline; a read error may be responsible. The rearrangement joins TRBV7-7 to TRBJ2-7, with D unclear. The CDR3 runs to 13 residues. In germline, CDR1 is SSHAT, CDR2 FNYEAQ (reference sequence). The DNA for the CDR3 is TGTGCTAGCAGCTTAGTTATAGACTACGAGCAGTACTTC. Protein sequence: CASSLVIDYEQYF.

The chain links TRBV27 to TRBJ2-7, with 13 nucleotides matching TRBD2. Losses at the gene ends were 6 bases for V and 6 bases for J; bases not matched to a gene: 5. Per the germline V gene, CDR1 is MNHEY and CDR2 is SMNVEV (reference sequence). This CDR3 comprises 14 residues. In DNA, the CDR3 is TGTGCCAGCAGGCCGGGACTAGCGGGAAGCGAGCAGTACTTC. Its translation: CASRPGLAGSEQYF.

The V call is TRBV5-1, the J call TRBJ2-5; the match to TRBD2 covers 10 bases. With V trimmed by 3 bases and J by 2 bases, 7 bases remained unmatched. The CDR3 is 16 residues long. The germline gives CDR1 SGHRS, CDR2 YFSETQ. CDR3 bases: TGCGCCAGCAGCTCGTACACTAGCGGGACTCAAGAGACCCAGTACTTC. This codes for CASSSYTSGTQETQYF.

The chain uses TRBV29-1 and TRBJ2-2; 9 bases map to TRBD1. The CDR3 has 14 amino acids. V shed 6 bases, J shed 4 bases, and the junction held 6 bases outside the gene matches. Germline V gene sequence: CDR1 SQVTM, CDR2 ANQGSEA. The CDR3 sequence: CSVRTGVLTGELFF. The DNA for the CDR3 is TGCAGCGTGAGGACAGGGGTCCTCACCGGGGAGCTGTTTTTT.

The V call is TRBV7-3, the J call TRBJ2-3; D is unclear. Germline CDR1 SGHTA, CDR2 FQGTGA. This CDR3 contains 15 residues. V lost 2 bases and J lost 0, with 9 bases in between. CDR3 sequence reads: CASSLGPPSTDTQYF. Written as DNA, the CDR3 is TGTGCCAGCAGCTTAGGGCCGCCTAGCACAGATACGCAGTATTTT.

This sequence joins TRBV6-4 and TRBJ1-1; D is perhaps TRBD1 (5 bases). V gave up 8 bases and J gave up 5 bases, with 27 bases separating them. Germline V gene sequence: CDR1 MRHNA, CDR2 SNTAGT. The CDR3 length is 17 residues. The CDR3 spells CASFPLGQPDKGTEAFF. CDR3 DNA sequence: TGTGCCAGCTTCCCCTTGGGGCAGCCCGACAAGGGTACTGAAGCTTTCTTT.

J is TRBJ1-4 and V is TRBV19, with TRBD1 matching 7 bases. V lost 5 bases, J lost 3 bases, and 0 bases stayed unmatched. CDR1 and CDR2 (germline): LNHDA, SQIVND (reference sequence). The CDR3 is 13 residues long. The CDR3 spells CASSQGANEKLFF. The CDR3 bases are TGTGCCAGTAGTCAGGGGGCTAATGAAAAACTGTTTTTT.

V and J are TRBV27 and TRBJ2-2; TRBD2 matches at 9 bases. There are 14 residues in the CDR3. The trim removed 6 bases at V and 5 bases at J, leaving 4 bases unmatched. Germline-derived CDR1 and CDR2 are MNHEY and SMNVEV (reference sequence). CDR3 sequence: CASRHSGSTGELFF. The CDR3 DNA reads TGTGCCAGCAGACATAGCGGGAGTACCGGGGAGCTGTTTTTT.

This chain uses TRBV4-1 with TRBJ2-3; tentatively, D is TRBD2 (6 bases). From germline, CDR1 is MGHRA and CDR2 YSYEKL. The V and J ends lost 1 base and 8 bases respectively, with 16 bases between them. The CDR3 extends over 15 amino acids. The CDR3 loop reads CASSQGEVEKSTQYF. For the CDR3, the DNA is TGCGCCAGCAGCCAAGGGGAGGTGGAGAAGTCTACGCAGTATTTT.

The V call is TRBV27, the J call TRBJ1-1; 9 bases are a match to TRBD1. The CDR3 loop spans 13 amino acids. V dropped 6 bases and J dropped 5; count of bases not matched to a gene: 4. Germline V gene sequence: CDR1 MNHEY, CDR2 SMNVEV (reference sequence). The chain's CDR3 is CASRDRGTTEAFF. CDR3 bases: TGTGCCAGCAGGGACAGGGGAACGACTGAAGCTTTCTTT.